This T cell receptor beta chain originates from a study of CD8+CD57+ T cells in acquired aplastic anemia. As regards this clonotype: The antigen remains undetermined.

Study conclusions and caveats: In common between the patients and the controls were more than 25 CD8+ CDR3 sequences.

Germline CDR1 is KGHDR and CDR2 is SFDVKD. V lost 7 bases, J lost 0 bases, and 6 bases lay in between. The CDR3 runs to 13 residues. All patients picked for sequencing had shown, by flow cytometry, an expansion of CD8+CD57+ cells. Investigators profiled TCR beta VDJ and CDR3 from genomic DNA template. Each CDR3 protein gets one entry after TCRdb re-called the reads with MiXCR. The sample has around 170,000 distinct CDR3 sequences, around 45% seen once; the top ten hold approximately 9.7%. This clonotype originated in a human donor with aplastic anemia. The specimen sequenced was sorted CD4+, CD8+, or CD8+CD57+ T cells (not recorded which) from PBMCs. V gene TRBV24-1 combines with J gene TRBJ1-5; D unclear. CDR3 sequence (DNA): TGTGCCACCAGCGCTGTTAGCAATCAGCCCCAGCATTTT. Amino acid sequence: CATSAVSNQPQHF.